This passage covers 14 T cell receptor beta chains from one sample sequenced in a study of blood T cell repertoires in COVID-19. Profiling relied on immunoSEQ multiplex PCR, and the TCRdb table lists in-frame clones only, not all of them. The sample contains approximately 250,000 clones, 65% to 90% of which appear only once. Sequenced: peripheral blood. These receptors all stem from a woman between 45 and 60 years old with acute or convalescent COVID-19.

The chain combines TRBV4-3 with TRBJ2-6; perhaps TRBD1 as D (6 bases). Germline V gene sequence: CDR1 LGHNA, CDR2 YSLEER. CDR3 length: 18 amino acids. Trimming shortened V by 4 bases and J by 1 base, and 17 bases separated the two germline ends. DNA of the CDR3: TGCGCCAGCAGCCTCGGGGACATAATTTTGTCTGGGGCCAACGTCCTGACTTTC. This encodes CASSLGDIILSGANVLTF.

CDR3 coding DNA: TGTGCCAGTTCGAGATTCGAGCAGTACTTC. Protein product: CASSRFEQYF. This chain connects TRBV2 to TRBJ2-7; D uncertain. The V end was cut by 9 bases, the J end by 6 bases, with 9 bases between. The V gene's germline CDR1 is SNHLY and CDR2 FYNNEI. There are 10 residues in the CDR3. The complete variable domain, with remaining parts taken from reference TRBV2 and TRBJ2-7, reads EPEVTQTPSHQVTQMGQEVILRCVPISNHLYFYWYRQILGQKVEFLVSFYNNEISEKSEIFDDQFSVERPDGSNFTLKIRSTKLEDSAMYFCASSRFEQYFGPGTRLTVT.

The rearrangement joins TRBV3-1 (or the pseudogene TRBV3-2) to TRBJ2-7, with D possibly TRBD1 on 6 matching bases. This CDR3 contains 15 residues. Trimming stripped 1 base from V and 5 bases from J, with 15 bases between. The germline V gene encodes CDR1 LGHDT and CDR2 YNNKEL (reference sequence). CDR3 nucleotides: TGTGCCAGCAGCCAAGCGGCAGGGGCCCGTCACGAGCAGTACTTC. Its protein product is CASSQAAGARHEQYF.

The chain recombines TRBV18 with TRBJ1-5; 8 nucleotides align to TRBD1. There are 13 residues in the CDR3. Germline-derived CDR1 and CDR2 are KGHSH and LQKENI. The junction had 0 bases not matched to a gene; V was cut back by 3 bases and J by 5 bases. CDR3 coding DNA: TGTGCCAGCTCACCGGGACAGGATCAGCCCCAGCATTTT. Amino acids: CASSPGQDQPQHF.

V is TRBV19 and J is TRBJ1-1; D unresolved. Germline loops: CDR1 LNHDA, CDR2 SQIVND (reference sequence). The length of the CDR3 is 13 residues. With 5 bases removed from V and 0 bases from J, the gap between germline ends came to 7 bases. The CDR3 sequence is CASSVSVNTEAFF. CDR3 sequence (DNA): TGTGCCAGTAGTGTCTCAGTGAACACTGAAGCTTTCTTT.

CDR3 region: CASSPGQGLGAFF. The CDR3 region has the DNA TGTGCCAGCAGCCCAGGACAGGGGCTGGGAGCTTTCTTT. The rearrangement joins TRBV7-2 to TRBJ1-1, with 9 bases fitting TRBD1. The J segment lost 10 bases and the V segment lost 5 bases, leaving 8 bases of the junction unmatched. CDR1 is SGHTA, CDR2 FQGNSA, per germline. The length of the CDR3 is 13 residues.

The chain has TRBV30 and TRBJ2-2; the D gene is possibly TRBD2 (5 bases). V lost 3 bases to trimming and J lost 2 bases, with 16 bases between them. Germline CDR1 and CDR2: GTSNPN and SVGIG (reference sequence). This CDR3 is built from 16 residues. This chain's CDR3 is CAWRTITAVNTGELFF. CDR3 nucleotide sequence: TGTGCCTGGAGGACTATCACGGCGGTCAACACCGGGGAGCTGTTTTTT.

This chain connects TRBV28 to TRBJ2-5; 9 positions agree with TRBD1. The germline V gene encodes CDR1 MDHEN and CDR2 SYDVKM. V lost 6 bases to trimming and J lost 4 bases; unmatched junction nucleotides: 12. CDR3 length equals 16 residues. CDR3 coding DNA: TGTGCCAGCAGGCCCGGCTTACAGGGGGCGCGAGAGACCCAGTACTTC. Translating it yields CASRPGLQGARETQYF.

V and J are TRBV11-1 and TRBJ2-1; 9 bases align to TRBD2. CDR1 and CDR2 from the germline V gene are SGHAT and FQDESV (reference sequence). V trimming: 6 bases; J trimming: 13 bases; junction bases outside the gene matches: 4. CDR3 length: 11 residues. This chain's CDR3 is CASRDSGSQFF. In DNA, the CDR3 is TGTGCCAGCAGAGATAGCGGGAGCCAGTTCTTC.

The chain carries TRBV7-6 and TRBJ1-1, with unresolved D. Per germline, CDR1 SGHVS and CDR2 FNYEAQ. V shed 2 bases and J shed 0 bases, with 7 bases lying between them. The CDR3 contains 14 residues. The CDR3 is CASSLYSVNTEAFF. DNA of the CDR3: TGTGCCAGCAGCTTATATTCAGTGAACACTGAAGCTTTCTTT. The full variable domain, its missing parts supplied by reference TRBV7-6 and TRBJ1-1, is GAGVSQSPRYKVTKRGQDVALRCDPISGHVSLYWYRQALGQGPEFLTYFNYEAQQDKSGLPNDRFSAERPEGSISTLTIQRTEQRDSAMYRCASSLYSVNTEAFFGQGTRLTVV.

The chain combines TRBV19 with TRBJ1-1; D gene ambiguous. V was clipped by 5 bases and J by 1 base, with 14 bases between them. The CDR3 totals 15 residues. Germline V gene lookup returns CDR1 LNHDA and CDR2 SQIVND (reference sequence). CDR3 protein: CASSRYLGENTEAFF. The CDR3 region has the DNA TGTGCCAGTAGTCGGTATCTGGGAGAGAACACTGAAGCTTTCTTT.

This clone was seen once. The V and J genes are TRBV5-1 and TRBJ2-1; TRBD2 aligns across 8 bases. This CDR3 is built from 15 residues. Trimming took 4 bases from V and 3 from J; bases not matched to a gene: 6. The germline V gene has CDR1 SGHRS and CDR2 YFSETQ. CDR3 in amino acids: CASSTGTSGYNEQFF. As DNA, the CDR3 is TGCGCCAGCAGCACTGGGACTAGTGGCTACAATGAGCAGTTCTTC.

The rearrangement uses TRBV15 and TRBJ2-1, with 7 bases matching TRBD1. After removal of 7 bases from V and 5 bases from J, the junction contained 11 bases not matched to a gene. Germline loops: CDR1 LNHNV, CDR2 YYDKDF (reference sequence). The length of the CDR3 is 15 residues. In DNA form, the CDR3 reads TGTGCCACCAAGGGGGCTTTGCGTAGGGACAATGAGCAGTTCTTC. This encodes CATKGALRRDNEQFF. The full variable domain, completed using reference TRBV15 and TRBJ2-1, is DAMVIQNPRYQVTQFGKPVTLSCSQTLNHNVMYWYQQKSSQAPKLLFHYYDKDFNNEADTPDNFQSRRPNTSFCFLDIRSPGLGDTAMYLCATKGALRRDNEQFFGPGTRLTVL.

The chain employs TRBV6-1 and TRBJ2-7; a weak D match, TRBD2 (6 bases). Trimming left V 2 bases short and J 5 bases short, with 10 bases between. Germline CDR1 is MNHNS and CDR2 is SASEGT. The CDR3 spans 13 residues. The CDR3 sequence is CASSESWRDEQYF. CDR3 in DNA: TGTGCCAGCAGTGAATCGTGGAGGGACGAGCAGTACTTC.